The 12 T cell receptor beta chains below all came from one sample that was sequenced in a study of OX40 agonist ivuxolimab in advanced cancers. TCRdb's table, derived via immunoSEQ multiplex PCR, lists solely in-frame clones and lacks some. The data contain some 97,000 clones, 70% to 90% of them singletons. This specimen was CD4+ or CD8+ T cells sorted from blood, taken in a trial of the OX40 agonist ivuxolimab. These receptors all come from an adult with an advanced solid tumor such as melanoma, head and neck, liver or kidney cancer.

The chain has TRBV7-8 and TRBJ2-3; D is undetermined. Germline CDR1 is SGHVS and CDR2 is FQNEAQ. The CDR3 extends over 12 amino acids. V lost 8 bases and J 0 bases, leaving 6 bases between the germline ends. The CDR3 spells CASFHSTDTQYF. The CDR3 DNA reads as TGTGCCAGCTTCCACAGCACAGATACGCAGTATTTT.

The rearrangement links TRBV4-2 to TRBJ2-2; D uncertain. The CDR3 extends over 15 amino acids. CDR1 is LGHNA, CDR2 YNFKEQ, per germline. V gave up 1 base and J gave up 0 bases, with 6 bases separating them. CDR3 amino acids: CASSQVTANTGELFF. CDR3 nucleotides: TGTGCCAGCAGCCAAGTTACGGCGAACACCGGGGAGCTGTTTTTT.

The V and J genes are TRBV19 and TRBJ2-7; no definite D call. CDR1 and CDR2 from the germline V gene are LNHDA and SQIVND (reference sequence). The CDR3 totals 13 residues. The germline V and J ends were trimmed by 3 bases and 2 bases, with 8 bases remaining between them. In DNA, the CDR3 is TGTGCCAGTAGTATCTCTACGACCTACGAGCAGTACTTC. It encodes CASSISTTYEQYF. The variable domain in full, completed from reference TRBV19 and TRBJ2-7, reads DGGITQSPKYLFRKEGQNVTLSCEQNLNHDAMYWYRQDPGQGLRLIYYSQIVNDFQKGDIAEGYSVSREKKESFPLTVTSAQKNPTAFYLCASSISTTYEQYFGPGTRLTVT.

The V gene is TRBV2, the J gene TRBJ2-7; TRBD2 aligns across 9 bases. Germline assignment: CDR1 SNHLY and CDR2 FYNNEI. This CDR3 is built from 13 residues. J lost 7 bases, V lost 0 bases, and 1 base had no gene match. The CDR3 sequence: CASSEARGGEQYF. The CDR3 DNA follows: TGTGCCAGCAGTGAAGCGCGGGGGGGGGAGCAGTACTTC.

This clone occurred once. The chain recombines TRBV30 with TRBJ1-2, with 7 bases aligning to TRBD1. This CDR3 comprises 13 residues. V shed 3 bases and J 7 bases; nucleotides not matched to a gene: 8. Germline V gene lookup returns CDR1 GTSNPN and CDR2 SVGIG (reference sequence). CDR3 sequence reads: CAWSATGLGGYTF. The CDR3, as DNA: TGTGCCTGGAGCGCGACAGGGCTTGGTGGCTACACCTTC.

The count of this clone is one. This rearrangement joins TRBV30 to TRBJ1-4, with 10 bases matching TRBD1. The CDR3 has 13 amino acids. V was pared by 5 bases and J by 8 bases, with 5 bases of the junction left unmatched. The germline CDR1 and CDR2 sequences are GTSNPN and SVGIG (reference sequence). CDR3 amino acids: CAWATGGKEKLFF. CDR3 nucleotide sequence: TGTGCCTGGGCGACAGGGGGCAAAGAAAAACTGTTTTTT.

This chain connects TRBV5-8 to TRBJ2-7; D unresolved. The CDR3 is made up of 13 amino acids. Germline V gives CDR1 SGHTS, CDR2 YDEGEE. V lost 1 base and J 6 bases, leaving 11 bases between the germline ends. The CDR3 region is CASSLFMDGEQYF. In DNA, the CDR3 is TGTGCCAGCAGCTTGTTTATGGATGGCGAGCAGTACTTC.

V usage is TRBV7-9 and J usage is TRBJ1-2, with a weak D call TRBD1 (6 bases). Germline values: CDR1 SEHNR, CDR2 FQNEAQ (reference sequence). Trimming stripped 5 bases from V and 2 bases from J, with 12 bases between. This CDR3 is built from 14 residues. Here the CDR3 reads CASSLSTGNYGYTF. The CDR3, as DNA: TGTGCCAGCAGCCTCTCGACAGGAAACTATGGCTACACCTTC.

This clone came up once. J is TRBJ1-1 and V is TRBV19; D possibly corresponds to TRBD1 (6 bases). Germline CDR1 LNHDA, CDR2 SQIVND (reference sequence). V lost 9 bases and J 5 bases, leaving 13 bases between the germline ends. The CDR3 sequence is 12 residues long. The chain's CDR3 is CASGTRGTEAFF. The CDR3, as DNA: TGTGCCAGCGGGACGAGGGGGACTGAAGCTTTCTTT.

This chain's CDR3 is CASSRVGRGNTGELFF. The CDR3 region has the DNA TGTGCCAGCAGCCGTGTCGGCCGGGGAAACACCGGGGAGCTGTTTTTT. The chain is built from TRBV28 and TRBJ2-2; TRBD2 is a possible D gene (5 bases). Germline CDR1 is MDHEN and CDR2 is SYDVKM. V lost 6 bases to trimming and J lost 2 bases, with 16 bases between them. The CDR3 has 16 residues. Full variable domain (rest looked up from reference TRBV28 and TRBJ2-2): DVKVTQSSRYLVKRTGEKVFLECVQDMDHENMFWYRQDPGLGLRLIYFSYDVKMKEKGDIPEGYSVSREKKERFSLILESASTNQTSMYLCASSRVGRGNTGELFFGEGSRLTVL.

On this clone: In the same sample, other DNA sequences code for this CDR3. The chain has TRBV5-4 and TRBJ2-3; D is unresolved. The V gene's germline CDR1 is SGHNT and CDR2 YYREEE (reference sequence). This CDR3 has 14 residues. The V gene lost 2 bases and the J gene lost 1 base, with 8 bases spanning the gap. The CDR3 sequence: CASSLRGGTDTQYF. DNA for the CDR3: TGTGCCAGCAGCTTAAGAGGCGGCACAGATACGCAGTATTTT.

The CDR3 bases are TGTGCCAGCATGGCAGGGTCTTCTGGGGCCAACGTCCTGACTTTC. This codes for CASMAGSSGANVLTF. V and J are TRBV2 and TRBJ2-6, with D possibly matching TRBD1 (5 bases). Trimming removed 7 bases from V and 1 base from J, with 11 bases in between. CDR3 length: 15 amino acids. Germline V gives CDR1 SNHLY, CDR2 FYNNEI.